The text below deals with one T cell receptor beta chain. Time point described: patch test 3, about 24 weeks after DPC sensitization. Treatment specified: therapeutic diphenylcyclopropenone sensitization with weekly scalp DPC. TCRdb passed the RACE reads through MiXCR, listing each CDR3 protein once. The sample lists 150,000 to 200,000 distinct CDR3 sequences, roughly 25% occurring once. CDR1 SEHNR and CDR2 FQNEAQ come from the germline V gene (reference sequence). CDR3 size: 16 residues. V was pared by 7 bases and J by 5 bases, with 20 bases between. The sample is drawn from a study of human T cells and chemical hapten exposure.

V is TRBV7-9 and J is TRBJ2-2, with D perhaps TRBD1 (6 bases). The TCR was taken from a woman between 18 and 30 years old with alopecia areata. Some clones in this sample may be carry-over from other donors' samples. The starting material was whole blood, obtained in connection with sensitization to the hapten diphenylcyclopropenone (DPC). The CDR3 loop reads CASKRGSGDGTGELFF. CDR3 coding DNA: TGTGCCAGCAAGAGGGGGTCTGGGGATGGAACCGGGGAGCTGTTTTTT.